Presented here are 6 T cell receptor beta chains from one specimen sequenced in a study of OX40 agonist ivuxolimab in advanced cancers. Only in-frame clones appear in the TCRdb table, and some are missing; sequencing was by immunoSEQ multiplex PCR. Of around 80,000 clones listed, less than 90% are singletons. The sample was CD4+ or CD8+ T cells sorted from blood, taken in a trial of the OX40 agonist ivuxolimab. These receptors came from an adult with an advanced solid tumor such as melanoma, head and neck, liver or kidney cancer.

On this clone itself: The junction differs from germline at one of its ends, possibly a read error. The V call is TRBV11-3, the J call TRBJ2-7; weak D call: TRBD1 (6 bases). The germline gives CDR1 SGHNT, CDR2 YENEEA. The CDR3 runs 15 residues. DNA for the CDR3: TGTGCCAGCAGCCGATACGAGACAGGCCCTGGACTTTTTCACTTC. Protein sequence: CASSRYETGPGLFHF. The full variable domain, in which reference TRBV11-3 and TRBJ2-7 provide the parts outside the CDR3, is EAGVVQSPRYKIIEKKQPVAFWCNPISGHNTLYWYLQNLGQGPELLIRYENEEAVDDSQLPKDRFSAERLKGVDSTLKIQPAELGDSAVYLCASSRYETGPGLFHFGPGTRLTVT.

The CDR3 nucleotides are TGTGCCAGCAACCCTTACAGGGGGCTAACAGATACGCAGTATTTT. This translates into CASNPYRGLTDTQYF. V gene TRBV11-2 combines with J gene TRBJ2-3; TRBD1 agrees at 9 bases. This CDR3 has 15 amino acids. The V segment lost 7 bases and the J segment 3 bases; nucleotides outside the gene matches: 8. Germline V CDR1 and CDR2: SGHAT, FQNNGV.

The chain carries TRBV6-6 and TRBJ1-2, with D hard to call. The CDR3 length is 13 residues. V was trimmed by 8 bases and J by 8 bases, leaving 18 bases between them. CDR1 is MNHNY, CDR2 SVGAGI, per germline (reference sequence). CDR3 loop: CASQPRVLGGYTF. DNA of the CDR3: TGTGCCAGCCAGCCGAGGGTTCTAGGCGGCTACACCTTC.

The chain is built from TRBV6-4 and TRBJ2-3; TRBD1 is a possible D gene (6 bases). V lost 0 bases and J lost 4, with 14 bases in between. This CDR3 is 16 amino acids long. The germline CDR1 and CDR2 sequences are MRHNA and SNTAGT. CDR3 in amino acids: CASSDSPFGGADTQYF. In nucleotides, the CDR3 is TGTGCCAGCAGTGACTCCCCTTTTGGGGGCGCAGATACGCAGTATTTT.

With regard to this clone: Sequence at one end of the junction differs from germline and may be a read error. This chain uses TRBV30 with TRBJ2-7, with D tentatively TRBD2 (5 bases). CDR3 length: 12 residues. Germline CDR1 is GTSNPN and CDR2 is SVGIG (reference sequence). CDR3 region: CAWSVLDGSGDF. The DNA for the CDR3 is TGTGCCTGGAGTGTACTGGACGGAAGCGGAGACTTC.

V and J are TRBV6-5 and TRBJ1-5; 8 bases map to TRBD1. CDR3 length: 15 amino acids. Germline V lookup: CDR1 MNHEY, CDR2 SVGAGI. Trimming cost V 5 bases and J 2 bases; bases outside gene matches: 5. CDR3 amino acids: CASSRMGQGNQPQHF. For the CDR3, the DNA is TGTGCCAGCAGTCGGATGGGACAGGGCAATCAGCCCCAGCATTTT.